These 13 T cell receptor beta chains were all obtained from the same sample, sequenced in a study of T cells in Graves' hyperthyroidism and ophthalmopathy (dated by TCRdb to between 2017 and 2020). The library was prepared using multiplex PCR. TCRdb names Illumina HiSeq 2000 as the instrument used. Amplification of TCR beta CDR3 regions was carried out from RNA transcripts. For the first round of RT-PCR on the TCR CDR3, the HTBI primer set was used together with the Qiagen OneStep RT-PCR kit. TCRdb itself trimmed the public reads at Q25 with fastp, ran MiXCR and retained productive beta chains. CDR3 protein sequences are deduplicated, and each keeps its most common genes and DNA. This sample has approximately 330,000 distinct CDR3 sequences in its table, and 12% to 15% of those were observed once. Approximately 35% of the sample goes to the ten largest clones. Sequencing was carried out using blood. All receptors come from a woman aged 40-49 years with Graves' ophthalmopathy.

The chain employs TRBV20-1 and TRBJ2-5; D may match TRBD1 or TRBD2 (6 bases each). Trimming shortened V by 3 bases and J by 5 bases, and 19 bases separated the two germline ends. In germline, CDR1 is DFQATT, CDR2 SNEGSKA (reference sequence). The CDR3 length is 15 residues. The DNA of the CDR3 is TGCAGTGCTAGCGGACAGAGAGCGGGTACGGAGACCCAGTACTTC. Translated: CSASGQRAGTETQYF.

This clonotype has only a few counts. The gene calls are TRBV7-9 and TRBJ1-1, with D tentatively TRBD1 (5 bases). The germline V and J ends were trimmed by 2 bases and 0 bases, with 16 bases remaining between them. Germline assignment: CDR1 SEHNR and CDR2 FQNEAQ (reference sequence). The CDR3 runs 17 residues. The CDR3 sequence is CASSLWGTGPLNTEAFF. CDR3 nucleotides: TGTGCCAGCAGCTTATGGGGGACCGGGCCGCTGAACACTGAAGCTTTCTTT.

This clonotype was seen at least ten times. The rearrangement joins TRBV2 to TRBJ1-5; D is perhaps TRBD1 (6 bases). With 6 bases removed from V and 3 bases from J, the gap between germline ends came to 12 bases. The length of the CDR3 is 14 residues. CDR1 SNHLY and CDR2 FYNNEI come from the germline V gene. The CDR3 nucleotides read TGTGCCAGCAGAAACCGGGACAACAATCAGCCCCAGCATTTT. This encodes CASRNRDNNQPQHF. The full variable domain, its missing parts supplied by reference TRBV2 and TRBJ1-5, is EPEVTQTPSHQVTQMGQEVILRCVPISNHLYFYWYRQILGQKVEFLVSFYNNEISEKSEIFDDQFSVERPDGSNFTLKIRSTKLEDSAMYFCASRNRDNNQPQHFGDGTRLSIL.

This sequence joins TRBV10-3 and TRBJ2-6; 7 nucleotides line up with TRBD2. Losses at the gene ends were 6 bases for V and 4 bases for J; bases not matched to a gene: 6. The length of the CDR3 is 15 residues. Germline CDR1 ENHRY, CDR2 SYGVKD. The CDR3 protein is CAIRKRDPGANVLTF. CDR3 coding DNA: TGTGCCATCAGAAAGCGGGACCCCGGGGCCAACGTCCTGACTTTC.

This clonotype was detected once. One junction end disagrees with the germline gene, perhaps due to a read error. The V and J genes are TRBV6-1 and TRBJ1-2; the match to TRBD1 covers 8 bases. CDR3 length: 13 amino acids. The germline gives CDR1 MNHNS, CDR2 SASEGT. CDR3: CAISPDRVYGYTF. The CDR3 DNA follows: TGTGCCATCAGTCCGGACAGGGTCTATGGCTACACCTTC.

In its sample, this clonotype was seen many times. V is TRBV7-8 and J is TRBJ2-7; no definite D call. The V and J ends lost 4 bases and 6 bases respectively, with 7 bases between them. The CDR3 is made up of 11 amino acids. Germline values: CDR1 SGHVS, CDR2 FQNEAQ. The CDR3: CASSWWGEQYF. In nucleotides, the CDR3 is TGTGCCAGCAGCTGGTGGGGCGAGCAGTACTTC.

Ten or more counts support this clonotype. The chain couples TRBV27 to TRBJ2-1, with 7 nucleotides matching TRBD1. There are 17 residues in the CDR3. The ends lost 4 bases at V and 5 bases at J; junction bases unmatched: 14. Germline V lookup: CDR1 MNHEY, CDR2 SMNVEV (reference sequence). The CDR3: CASSSEPRQGPHNEQFF. Written as DNA, the CDR3 is TGTGCCAGCAGTTCGGAGCCTCGACAGGGCCCCCACAATGAGCAGTTCTTC.

The chain has TRBV18 and TRBJ1-5, with TRBD1 as a possible D gene (6 bases). Germline V CDR1 and CDR2: KGHSH, LQKENI. The germline V and J ends were trimmed by 2 bases and 7 bases, with 12 bases remaining between them. The CDR3 spans 14 residues. In DNA form, the CDR3 reads TGTGCCAGCTCACCATCCAGGGGTCAGCAGCCCCAGCATTTT. Amino acids: CASSPSRGQQPQHF.

This clonotype was picked up a small number of times. The chain combines TRBV7-9 with TRBJ2-2, with TRBD2 matching 11 bases. V was clipped by 2 bases and J by 10 bases; unmatched bases: 3. Germline assignment: CDR1 SEHNR and CDR2 FQNEAQ (reference sequence). This CDR3 is built from 14 residues. The CDR3 DNA follows: TGTGCCAGCAGCTTAACTAGCGGGAGAGAGGAGCTGTTTTTT. Translated, it gives CASSLTSGREELFF.

This clonotype was picked up many times. This chain connects TRBV11-3 to TRBJ2-5; D ambiguous. V gave up 0 bases and J gave up 2 bases, with 10 bases separating them. The CDR3 contains 15 residues. From germline, CDR1 is SGHNT and CDR2 YENEEA. CDR3: CASSLEGQIQETQYF. CDR3 sequence (DNA): TGTGCCAGCAGCTTAGAAGGCCAGATTCAAGAGACCCAGTACTTC.

This clonotype was observed many times. The chain combines TRBV6-2 or TRBV6-3 with TRBJ2-2; D gene uncertain. The V gene lost 0 bases and the J gene lost 1 base, with 9 bases spanning the gap. Germline V gives CDR1 MNHEY, CDR2 SVGEGT. This CDR3 is built from 16 residues. As DNA, the CDR3 is TGTGCCAGCAGTTACTCCCTTGCGAGGAACACCGGGGAGCTGTTTTTT. Its translation: CASSYSLARNTGELFF.

This clonotype has only a few counts. The chain links TRBV7-9 to TRBJ1-4; D uncertain. Germline V CDR1 and CDR2: SEHNR, FQNEAQ (reference sequence). The V end was cut by 1 base, the J end by 8 bases, with 8 bases between. This CDR3 spans 13 amino acids. The CDR3 nucleotides read TGTGCCAGCAGCTTAGGCGGAGGCGAAAAACTGTTTTTT. It encodes CASSLGGGEKLFF.

The sample holds many counts of this clonotype. J is TRBJ2-7 and V is TRBV6-1, with D perhaps assigned TRBD1 or TRBD2 (5 bases each). CDR1 MNHNS and CDR2 SASEGT come from the germline V gene. The ends were cut back, 3 bases at V and 2 bases at J, with 8 bases in the middle. The CDR3 has 13 residues. The CDR3 is CASSDVGAYEQYF. The CDR3 nucleotides read TGTGCCAGCAGTGACGTGGGGGCCTACGAGCAGTACTTC.